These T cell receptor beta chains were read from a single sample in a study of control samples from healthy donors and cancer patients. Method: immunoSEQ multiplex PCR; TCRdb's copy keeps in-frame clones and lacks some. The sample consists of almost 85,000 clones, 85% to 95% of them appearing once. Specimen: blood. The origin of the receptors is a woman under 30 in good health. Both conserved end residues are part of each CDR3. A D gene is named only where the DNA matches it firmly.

CDR3aa: CASSSPIGAGGPPGANVLTF
CDR3nt: TGTGCCAGCAGTTCCCCAATAGGGGCGGGGGGGCCCCCTGGGGCCAACGTCCTGACTTTC
v_gene: TRBV27
d_gene: TRBD2
j_gene: TRBJ2-6

CDR3aa: CASSEYRAGGTNYGYTF
CDR3nt: TGTGCCAGCAGTGAATATCGGGCAGGGGGAACGAACTATGGCTACACCTTC
v_gene: TRBV25-1
d_gene: TRBD1
j_gene: TRBJ1-2

CDR3aa: CASRTQRNSGANVLTF
CDR3nt: TGCGCCAGCAGGACCCAAAGAAACTCTGGGGCCAACGTCCTGACTTTC
v_gene: TRBV5-1
d_gene: NA
j_gene: TRBJ2-6

CDR3aa: CASSLDSTSTDTQYF
CDR3nt: TGCGCCAGCAGCTTAGACAGTACTAGCACAGATACGCAGTATTTT
v_gene: TRBV5-1
d_gene: NA
j_gene: TRBJ2-3

CDR3aa: CASRTGGIRAFF
CDR3nt: TGTGCCAGCAGGACAGGGGGTATACGAGCTTTCTTT
v_gene: TRBV6-5
d_gene: TRBD1
j_gene: TRBJ1-1

CDR3aa: CASSLVGGTAEQYF
CDR3nt: TGTGCCAGCAGCTTAGTAGGAGGCACTGCCGAGCAGTACTTC
v_gene: TRBV7-8
d_gene: NA
j_gene: TRBJ2-7

CDR3aa: CASSTTDTQYF
CDR3nt: TGTGCCAGCAGCACCACAGATACGCAGTATTTT
v_gene: TRBV2
d_gene: NA
j_gene: TRBJ2-3

CDR3aa: CASFRRSPRGYGYTF
CDR3nt: TGTGCCAGCTTCAGAAGATCGCCGAGGGGCTATGGCTACACCTTC
v_gene: TRBV6-5
d_gene: NA
j_gene: TRBJ1-2

CDR3aa: CASSIDHIAGPYEQYF
CDR3nt: TGTGCCAGTAGTATAGATCATATAGCAGGCCCCTACGAGCAGTACTTC
v_gene: TRBV19
d_gene: NA
j_gene: TRBJ2-7

CDR3aa: CATGDGGEQYF
CDR3nt: TGTGCCACCGGAGACGGGGGGGAGCAGTACTTC
v_gene: TRBV24-1
d_gene: TRBD2
j_gene: TRBJ2-7